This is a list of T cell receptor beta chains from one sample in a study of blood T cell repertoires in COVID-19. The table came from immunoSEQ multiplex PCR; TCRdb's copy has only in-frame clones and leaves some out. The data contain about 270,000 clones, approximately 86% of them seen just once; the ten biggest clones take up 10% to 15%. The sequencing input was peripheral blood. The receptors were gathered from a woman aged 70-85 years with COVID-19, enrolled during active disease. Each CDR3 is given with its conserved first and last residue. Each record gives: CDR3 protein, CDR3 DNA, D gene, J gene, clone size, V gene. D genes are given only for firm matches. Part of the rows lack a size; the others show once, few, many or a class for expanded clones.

CASSVAVQTYEQYF | TGTGCCAGCAGCGTAGCCGTACAGACCTACGAGCAGTACTTC | NA | TRBJ2-7 | NA | TRBV9
CSAIRSYEQYF | TGCAGTGCTATCAGATCCTACGAGCAGTACTTC | NA | TRBJ2-7 | NA | TRBV20-1
CASSWSRQDTQYF | TGTGCCAGCAGCTGGAGCCGGCAAGATACGCAGTATTTT | NA | TRBJ2-3 | NA | TRBV7-3
CASSQDVEGAEQYF | TGCGCCAGCAGCCAAGATGTTGAAGGGGCCGAGCAGTACTTC | NA | TRBJ2-7 | once | TRBV4-3
CASKAGPYEQYF | TGTGCCAGCAAGGCAGGGCCCTACGAGCAGTACTTC | NA | TRBJ2-7 | NA | TRBV2
CASSLDPRGGQPQHF | TGTGCCAGCAGCCTGGACCCTAGAGGGGGTCAGCCCCAGCATTTT | NA | TRBJ1-5 | NA | TRBV5-4
CASSLLGLSTEAFF | TGTGCCAGCAGCTTACTGGGGCTTTCCACTGAAGCTTTCTTT | NA | TRBJ1-1 | NA | TRBV7-9
CASSPLRGGPGANVLTF | TGTGCCAGCTCACCACTTCGGGGAGGGCCTGGGGCCAACGTCCTGACTTTC | TRBD2 | TRBJ2-6 | NA | TRBV18
CASSLVRQGYGYTF | TGTGCCAGCAGCTTAGTAAGGCAGGGATATGGCTACACCTTC | NA | TRBJ1-2 | NA | TRBV11-2
CASTADRAAYEQYF | TGTGCCAGCACCGCTGACAGGGCTGCCTACGAGCAGTACTTC | TRBD1 | TRBJ2-7 | NA | TRBV5-4
CASSKTGLPDTQYF | TGTGCCAGCAGTAAGACAGGTCTACCAGATACGCAGTATTTT | NA | TRBJ2-3 | few | TRBV27
CASSRTGTGVQPQHF | TGTGCCAGCAGTCGGACCGGGACAGGGGTTCAGCCCCAGCATTTT | TRBD1 | TRBJ1-5 | many | TRBV28
CASSLLGLEQYF | TGCGCCAGCAGCTTGTTGGGGCTCGAGCAGTACTTC | NA | TRBJ2-7 | once | TRBV5-1
CAWSPGNSGNTIYF | TGTGCCTGGTCACCAGGGAACTCTGGAAACACCATATATTTT | NA | TRBJ1-3 | NA | TRBV30
CASSPGTSGVSGNEQFF | TGTGCCAGCTCACCAGGGACTAGCGGGGTCTCGGGGAATGAGCAGTTCTTC | TRBD2 | TRBJ2-1 | NA | TRBV18
CASSPRQKSNSNQPQHF | TGTGCCAGTAGTCCCAGGCAGAAAAGCAATAGCAATCAGCCCCAGCATTTT | NA | TRBJ1-5 | NA | TRBV19
CASQTERALGGTQYF | TGCGCCAGCCAAACGGAGAGGGCCCTCGGGGGGACCCAGTACTTC | NA | TRBJ2-5 | once | TRBV10-2
CASSPTGNTEAFF | TGTGCCAGCAGTCCAACAGGGAACACTGAAGCTTTCTTT | NA | TRBJ1-1 | NA | TRBV12-3/TRBV12-4
CASSLGSRRWTEAFF | TGTGCCAGCAGCTTGGGGAGCCGCCGCTGGACTGAAGCTTTCTTT | NA | TRBJ1-1 | NA | TRBV5-6
CASSRGPGELFF | TGTGCCAGCAGCCGCGGGCCCGGGGAGCTGTTTTTT | NA | TRBJ2-2 | NA | TRBV6-2/TRBV6-3
CASSLFRTGGSYEQYF | TGTGCCAGCAGTTTATTTCGGACAGGGGGATCCTACGAGCAGTACTTC | TRBD1 | TRBJ2-7 | few | TRBV27
CAISEFNGYTF | TGTGCCATCAGTGAGTTCAATGGCTACACCTTC | NA | TRBJ1-2 | once | TRBV10-3
CASSERGNYGYTF | TGTGCCAGCAGTGAAAGGGGCAACTATGGCTACACCTTC | NA | TRBJ1-2 | few | TRBV6-1
CASSKGQGTYEQYF | TGTGCCAGCAGTAAGGGACAGGGTACTTACGAGCAGTACTTC | TRBD1 | TRBJ2-7 | NA | TRBV2
CASKVRRAEAGELFF | TGTGCCAGCAAAGTAAGGCGCGCCGAGGCCGGGGAGCTGTTTTTT | NA | TRBJ2-2 | NA | TRBV27
CASSPKGAGNTIYF | TGCGCCAGCAGCCCGAAGGGGGCTGGAAACACCATATATTTT | NA | TRBJ1-3 | NA | TRBV4-1
CASSQPGQGEETQYF | TGTGCCAGCAGTCAACCGGGACAGGGTGAGGAGACCCAGTACTTC | TRBD1 | TRBJ2-5 | NA | TRBV3-1/TRBV3-2
CASSLVFGAGVADYEQFF | TGTGCCAGCAGCTTAGTCTTCGGGGCGGGGGTTGCGGACTATGAGCAGTTCTTC | TRBD2 | TRBJ2-1 | NA | TRBV7-2
CASSTSGQGTYYGYTF | TGTGCCAGTAGTACCTCCGGACAGGGAACCTACTATGGCTACACCTTC | TRBD1 | TRBJ1-2 | NA | TRBV19
CASRRGQENTEAFF | TGCGCCAGCAGACGTGGACAGGAGAACACTGAAGCTTTCTTT | TRBD1 | TRBJ1-1 | NA | TRBV5-1
CASSMVEGGTYEQYF | TGTGCCAGTAGTATGGTCGAAGGCGGGACCTACGAGCAGTACTTC | NA | TRBJ2-7 | NA | TRBV19
CASSRDRGWTEAFF | TGTGCCAGCAGCCGAGACAGGGGTTGGACTGAAGCTTTCTTT | TRBD1 | TRBJ1-1 | NA | TRBV7-8
CASSWGQGLGYTF | TGTGCCAGCAGTTGGGGACAGGGGCTCGGCTACACCTTC | TRBD1 | TRBJ1-2 | NA | TRBV12-3/TRBV12-4
CASTQGGGNQPQHF | TGTGCCAGTACCCAAGGGGGGGGCAATCAGCCCCAGCATTTT | NA | TRBJ1-5 | NA | TRBV19
CASSHRGLNTEAFF | TGTGCCAGCAGCCACAGGGGTTTGAACACTGAAGCTTTCTTT | TRBD1 | TRBJ1-1 | NA | TRBV6-5
CASTPTGGAYNEQFF | TGTGCCAGCACCCCTACCGGGGGGGCCTACAATGAGCAGTTCTTC | TRBD2 | TRBJ2-1 | NA | TRBV28
CASSELGSSPLHF | TGTGCCAGCAGTGAACTAGGGAGTTCACCCCTCCACTTT | NA | TRBJ1-6 | NA | TRBV6-1
CASSLGRETQYF | TGTGCCAGCTCACTAGGGAGGGAGACCCAGTACTTC | NA | TRBJ2-5 | NA | TRBV18
CAWSRHTGVRSEAFF | TGTGCCTGGAGTCGACATACAGGGGTTAGGTCTGAAGCTTTCTTT | TRBD1 | TRBJ1-1 | NA | TRBV30
CATSDTLGTAITDTQYF | TGTGCCACCAGTGATACCCTCGGGACAGCTATCACAGATACGCAGTATTTT | TRBD1 | TRBJ2-3 | NA | TRBV24-1
CASSMQSERAFF | TGTGCCAGCAGCATGCAGTCCGAGAGGGCTTTCTTT | NA | TRBJ1-1 | NA | TRBV5-4
CASSLVAGGPGEQYF | TGTGCCAGCAGCTTAGTAGCGGGGGGGCCTGGCGAGCAGTACTTC | TRBD2 | TRBJ2-7 | NA | TRBV7-2
CASSTGVDSPLHF | TGTGCCAGCTCAACGGGAGTAGACTCACCCCTCCACTTT | NA | TRBJ1-6 | NA | TRBV18
CATRGATNEKLFF | TGTGCCACCAGAGGGGCAACTAATGAAAAACTGTTTTTT | NA | TRBJ1-4 | NA | TRBV24-1
CASSLTPRGGEYNYGYTF | TGTGCCAGCAGCTTAACCCCCCGCGGGGGGGAATATAACTATGGCTACACCTTC | NA | TRBJ1-2 | NA | TRBV11-3
CASSLAGGQETQYF | TGTGCCAGCAGCTTAGCGGGAGGACAAGAGACCCAGTACTTC | NA | TRBJ2-5 | NA | TRBV7-2